The 16 T cell receptor beta chains listed next were all sequenced from one sample in a study of beta chain features in type 1 diabetes. What was sequenced were expressed TCRB transcripts, since all of the isolated RNA had been reverse transcribed. Clones were sequenced by immunoSEQ multiplex PCR, and TCRdb holds only the in-frame ones, with some missing. Of approximately 44,000 clones listed, about half are singletons. The specimen was Tregs from blood. The receptors originated from a woman between 18 and 29 years old in good health.

The V and J genes are TRBV28 and TRBJ2-3; 9 nucleotides align to TRBD2. The CDR3 runs 16 residues. Germline lookup yields CDR1 MDHEN and CDR2 SYDVKM. The trim removed 1 base at V and 0 bases at J, leaving 2 bases unmatched. The CDR3 bases are TGTGCCAGCAGTTTATCCCTAGCGGGGAGCACAGATACGCAGTATTTT. It codes for CASSLSLAGSTDTQYF.

This CDR3 reads CASNPNRVGEAFF. In nucleotides, the CDR3 is TGTGCCAGCAACCCCAACAGGGTAGGTGAAGCTTTCTTT. V usage is TRBV5-4 and J usage is TRBJ1-1, with a possible D match to TRBD1 (6 bases). Germline V gene sequence: CDR1 SGHNT, CDR2 YYREEE (reference sequence). CDR3 size: 13 residues. Trimming removed 6 bases at V and 7 bases at J, with 16 bases between.

This chain links TRBV18 with TRBJ2-7, with D maybe TRBD2 (6 bases). The CDR3 sequence is 14 residues long. V was pared by 2 bases and J by 5 bases, with 13 bases between. Germline V lookup: CDR1 KGHSH, CDR2 LQKENI. CDR3 in amino acids: CASSPLSGEDEQYF. The DNA of the CDR3 is TGTGCCAGCTCACCATTATCGGGAGAAGACGAGCAGTACTTC.

This rearrangement joins TRBV29-1 to TRBJ2-5; 10 bases map to TRBD1. This CDR3 region has 13 residues. Germline V gene data show CDR1 as SQVTM and CDR2 as ANQGSEA. V lost 6 bases to trimming and J lost 4 bases; unmatched junction nucleotides: 5. CDR3 region: CSVWTGGGETQYF. The CDR3 DNA reads as TGCAGCGTCTGGACAGGGGGAGGAGAGACCCAGTACTTC.

This clone has a handful of counts. This chain joins TRBV6-6 and TRBJ1-2; 10 bases map to TRBD1. Germline V lookup: CDR1 MNHNY, CDR2 SVGAGI (reference sequence). The CDR3 totals 15 residues. V lost 5 bases to trimming and J lost 3 bases; unmatched junction nucleotides: 6. In nucleotides, the CDR3 is TGTGCCAGCAGTGGACCCGGGACAGGGGACTATGGCTACACCTTC. Protein sequence: CASSGPGTGDYGYTF.

The chain carries TRBV6-5 and TRBJ2-2, with TRBD1 matching over 12 bases. Germline loops: CDR1 MNHEY, CDR2 SVGAGI. V shed 6 bases and J 4 bases; nucleotides not matched to a gene: 3. The CDR3 spans 15 residues. The DNA for the CDR3 is TGTGCCAGCAGCGGGGGACAGGGGGCCACCGGGGAGCTGTTTTTT. It codes for CASSGGQGATGELFF.

The chain is built from TRBV19 and TRBJ2-3, with 8 positions matching TRBD2. V dropped 6 bases and J dropped 3; count of bases not matched to a gene: 5. Germline loops: CDR1 LNHDA, CDR2 SQIVND (reference sequence). The length of the CDR3 is 14 residues. DNA for the CDR3: TGTGCCAGTAGGACAGCGGGAGCAACAGATACGCAGTATTTT. This encodes CASRTAGATDTQYF. The complete variable domain, with remaining parts taken from reference TRBV19 and TRBJ2-3, reads DGGITQSPKYLFRKEGQNVTLSCEQNLNHDAMYWYRQDPGQGLRLIYYSQIVNDFQKGDIAEGYSVSREKKESFPLTVTSAQKNPTAFYLCASRTAGATDTQYFGPGTRLTVL.

This clone was observed a single time. This chain links TRBV19 with TRBJ1-5; D may be TRBD1 (6 bases). This CDR3 has 14 residues. From germline, CDR1 is LNHDA and CDR2 SQIVND (reference sequence). V was clipped by 7 bases and J by 0 bases, with 10 bases between them. The CDR3: CASKRTVSNQPQHF. Written as DNA, the CDR3 is TGTGCCAGTAAGAGGACAGTTAGCAATCAGCCCCAGCATTTT. Filled out from reference TRBV19 and TRBJ1-5, the complete variable domain reads DGGITQSPKYLFRKEGQNVTLSCEQNLNHDAMYWYRQDPGQGLRLIYYSQIVNDFQKGDIAEGYSVSREKKESFPLTVTSAQKNPTAFYLCASKRTVSNQPQHFGDGTRLSIL.

The J gene is TRBJ1-4, the V gene TRBV29-1; D might be TRBD1 (5 bases). V was clipped by 6 bases and J by 4 bases, with 15 bases between them. The germline V gene encodes CDR1 SQVTM and CDR2 ANQGSEA. CDR3 length equals 14 residues. DNA for the CDR3: TGCAGCGTAGGGGAACTCTCCTATAATGAAAAACTGTTTTTT. Protein product: CSVGELSYNEKLFF.

The V gene is TRBV30, the J gene TRBJ1-4; 7 nucleotides line up with TRBD1. CDR1 and CDR2 (germline): GTSNPN, SVGIG (reference sequence). CDR3 length equals 12 residues. V lost 5 bases and J lost 5; bases outside the gene matches: 2. The DNA for the CDR3 is TGTGCCTGGGGGACAGTGAATGAAAAACTGTTTTTT. Translation: CAWGTVNEKLFF.

The V gene is TRBV7-9, the J gene TRBJ1-3; 7 bases fit TRBD1. The length of the CDR3 is 12 residues. The J segment lost 0 bases and the V segment lost 11 bases, leaving 1 base of the junction unmatched. CDR1 and CDR2 from the germline V gene are SEHNR and FQNEAQ (reference sequence). The CDR3 DNA follows: TGTGCCGGGGACAGCTCTGGAAACACCATATATTTT. Translation: CAGDSSGNTIYF. Together with reference TRBV7-9 and TRBJ1-3, the CDR3 gives the full variable domain: DTGVSQNPRHKITKRGQNVTFRCDPISEHNRLYWYRQTLGQGPEFLTYFQNEAQLEKSRLLSDRFSAERPKGSFSTLEIQRTEQGDSAMYLCAGDSSGNTIYFGEGSWLTVV.

This clone appeared a single time. The chain couples TRBV30 to TRBJ1-5; D is uncertain. Trimming took off 0 bases at V and 0 bases at J, with 6 bases between the two ends. The CDR3 is 14 residues long. The germline gives CDR1 GTSNPN, CDR2 SVGIG (reference sequence). The DNA of the CDR3 is TGTGCCTGGAGTGTGGCCAGTAGCAATCAGCCCCAGCATTTT. Its protein product is CAWSVASSNQPQHF.

The chain is built from TRBV5-1 and TRBJ2-5, with D unclear. This CDR3 has 13 amino acids. V lost 2 bases to trimming and J lost 1 base, with 6 bases between them. Germline values: CDR1 SGHRS, CDR2 YFSETQ. CDR3 protein: CASSFGSQETQYF. Here the CDR3 DNA reads TGCGCCAGCAGCTTCGGGTCCCAAGAGACCCAGTACTTC.

The V call is TRBV6-6, the J call TRBJ1-2, with TRBD1 as a possible D gene (6 bases). CDR1 MNHNY and CDR2 SVGAGI come from the germline V gene (reference sequence). V dropped 6 bases and J dropped 0 bases, with 14 bases sitting between them. The CDR3 extends over 15 amino acids. DNA of the CDR3: TGTGCCAGCAGACCAAACAGGGTGACTAACTATGGCTACACCTTC. Its protein product is CASRPNRVTNYGYTF.

The V call is TRBV7-2, the J call TRBJ2-1; TRBD1 aligns across 8 bases. The germline V gene has CDR1 SGHTA and CDR2 FQGNSA. V lost 7 bases to trimming and J lost 16 bases; unmatched junction nucleotides: 12. The CDR3 covers 12 residues. CDR3 protein: CASTQPGQVGFF. CDR3 DNA sequence: TGTGCCAGCACCCAGCCGGGACAGGTGGGTTTCTTC.

The J gene is TRBJ2-2, the V gene TRBV19; weak D call: TRBD1 (5 bases). Looked up from germline, CDR1 is LNHDA and CDR2 is SQIVND (reference sequence). This CDR3 has 17 amino acids. Trimming stripped 6 bases from V and 7 bases from J, with 24 bases between. CDR3 nucleotides: TGTGCCAGTAGCCTACTCCCGTCGGCAGGGCTGGTCGGGGAGCTGTTTTTT. This sequence encodes CASSLLPSAGLVGELFF.